This T cell receptor beta chain originates from a study of blood T cells in healthy people across ages. Points from the study as a whole: Both naive CD4+ cell counts and diversity were greater in long-lived donors than in aged donors.

CDR1 is SGHRS, CDR2 YFSETQ, per germline. The CDR3 covers 15 residues. The use of a sample-barcoded 5' primer and a J-beta primer mix characterized a second PCR of 7 to 11 cycles. TCRdb re-called the 5' RACE reads through MiXCR, storing one row per CDR3 protein. The data hold 780,000 or so distinct CDR3 sequences, with roughly 25% observed a single time. Regarding this clonotype: Antigen specificity is unknown.

The sample was also linked to a second study, of T cells of mothers and their children.

Sequencing was done on a sample of blood. The sequence was collected from a boy younger than 18 in good health. V gene TRBV5-1 combines with J gene TRBJ2-1, with D possibly matching TRBD1 (5 bases). Judging by the DNA end, TRBJ2-7 fits better; the J call may be wrong. CDR3 sequence: CASSLLAKGNYEQYF. CDR3 nucleotide sequence: TGCGCCAGCAGCTTGTTAGCTAAGGGGAACTACGAGCAGTACTTC.